A selection of T cell receptor beta chains follows, all from one sample in a study of early T cells in non-severe SARS-CoV-2 infection. One entry per CDR3 protein, called by TCRdb with MiXCR from the 5' RACE reads. The table records some 80,000 distinct CDR3 sequences, roughly an eighth of them present only once. Sequencing was performed on whole blood. Receptors were obtained from an adult who was a healthcare worker with PCR-confirmed SARS-CoV-2 infection or an uninfected control (not recorded which). CDR3s include the opening cysteine and the closing phenylalanine or tryptophan. D genes are given only for firm matches. Some rows mark clone size as missing; the rest say once, few, many or name a class of expanded clone.

TRBV7-3	TRBJ2-1	.	many	TGTGCCAGCAGCTTATGGGGGGCGGATGAGCAGTTCTTC	CASSLWGADEQFF
TRBV30	TRBJ1-6	.	many	TGTGCCTGGAGCGCAATGGCCTTTTCGGGGTCACCCCTCCACTTT	CAWSAMAFSGSPLHF
TRBV5-1	TRBJ2-7	TRBD1	few	TGCGCCAGCAGGACAGGGGCCCACGAGCAGTACTTC	CASRTGAHEQYF
TRBV2	TRBJ2-7	.	many	TGTGCCAGCAGTTCACAGGGACCATCCTACGAGCAGTACTTC	CASSSQGPSYEQYF
TRBV29-1	TRBJ2-5	TRBD1	.	TGCAGCGGCGTGACAGGGAAACAAGAGACCCAGTACTTC	CSGVTGKQETQYF
TRBV7-2	TRBJ1-1	.	few	TGTGCCAGCAGCCCCGTGGTAGGCACTGAAGCTTTCTTT	CASSPVVGTEAFF
TRBV20-1	TRBJ2-7	.	many	TGCAGTGCTCCCCTATCCCGAACAGGGCCCTACGAGCAGTACTTC	CSAPLSRTGPYEQYF
TRBV6-5	TRBJ2-1	.	few	TGTGCCAGCACCAACACCTACAATGAGCAGTTCTTC	CASTNTYNEQFF
TRBV4-3	TRBJ2-7	.	.	TGCGCCAGCAGCCAAGAGGGCACGGGCTACGAGCAGTACTTC	CASSQEGTGYEQYF
TRBV2	TRBJ1-2	.	many	TGTGCCAGCAGTGCTCCCGGAAACTATGGCTACACCTTC	CASSAPGNYGYTF
TRBV6-2/TRBV6-3	TRBJ2-5	TRBD2	few	TGTGCCAGCAGGGGCGGGGGGGCAGCGGAGACCCAGTACTTC	CASRGGGAAETQYF
TRBV13	TRBJ1-1	.	many	TGTGCCAGCAGCTTAGTGGACAGGAACACTGAAGCTTTCTTT	CASSLVDRNTEAFF
TRBV11-3	TRBJ2-2	.	.	TGTGCCAGCAGCCTTCCCCTCGGGGAGCTGTTTTTT	CASSLPLGELFF
TRBV5-4	TRBJ2-5	.	many	TGTGCCAGCAGCTTGGGGGGCCTCGAAGAGACCCAGTACTTC	CASSLGGLEETQYF
TRBV12-3/TRBV12-4	TRBJ2-4	TRBD1	many	TGTGCCAGCAGAGGTCTAAGACAGGGTCTAAACATTCAGTACTTC	CASRGLRQGLNIQYF
TRBV5-1	TRBJ2-7	.	many	TGCGCCAGCAGCCCAGCCGACAGAAACTACGAGCAGTACTTC	CASSPADRNYEQYF
TRBV21-1	TRBJ1-1	.	.	TGTGCCAGCAGCAAGGAAGGAGGGACCATGAACACTGAAGCTTTCTTT	CASSKEGGTMNTEAFF
TRBV2	TRBJ2-2	.	.	TGTGCCAGCAGTGTGCAGGGTACCGGGGAGCTGTTTTTT	CASSVQGTGELFF
TRBV20-1	TRBJ2-7	.	once	TGCAGTGCTAGGGGCGGGCGCGACTACGAGCAGTACTTC	CSARGGRDYEQYF
TRBV10-2	TRBJ2-1	.	.	TGCGCCAGCAGTGAGTCCGCGGTCTACAATGAGCAGTTCTTC	CASSESAVYNEQFF
TRBV9	TRBJ2-2	.	.	TGTGCCAGCAGCGCAACAATGACCGGGGAGCTGTTTTTT	CASSATMTGELFF
TRBV10-3	TRBJ1-1	.	few	TGTGCCACCAACGGGGGACCGAACACTGAAGCTTTCTTT	CATNGGPNTEAFF
TRBV10-3	TRBJ2-3	.	few	TGTGCCATCAGTCAGGCAGATACGCAGTATTTT	CAISQADTQYF
TRBV19	TRBJ1-5	.	many	TGTGCCAGTAGCGTCGAGGGTCAGCCCCAGCATTTT	CASSVEGQPQHF
TRBV4-3	TRBJ1-1	.	many	TGCGCCAGCAGCCAAGCTCTCGGGACGACTGAAGCTTTCTTT	CASSQALGTTEAFF
TRBV15	TRBJ2-3	.	few	TGTGCCACCAGCAGAGAGAGGGATGCAGATACGCAGTATTTT	CATSRERDADTQYF
TRBV12-3/TRBV12-4	TRBJ1-4	.	many	TGTGCCAGCAGTTTACGACTTAATAATGAAAAACTGTTTTTT	CASSLRLNNEKLFF
TRBV30	TRBJ1-1	TRBD1	few	TGTGCCTGGAGGTCTGGGACAGGGGGGACTGAAGCTTTCTTT	CAWRSGTGGTEAFF
TRBV20-1	TRBJ1-1	.	.	TGCAGTGCTAGAGTACAACTTTTGAACACTGAAGCTTTCTTT	CSARVQLLNTEAFF
TRBV18	TRBJ2-6	.	many	TGTGCCAGCTCACCACCTACCGGGGCCAACGTCCTGACTTTC	CASSPPTGANVLTF
TRBV6-2/TRBV6-3	TRBJ2-5	TRBD1	many	TGTGCCAGCCTTGTACCGGGACAGGCGTTGGAGACCCAGTACTTC	CASLVPGQALETQYF
TRBV12-3/TRBV12-4	TRBJ2-1	TRBD1	few	TGTGCCAGCAGTTCCCCCGGGACAGGGTTCCGGGAGCAGTTCTTC	CASSSPGTGFREQFF
TRBV7-6	TRBJ2-3	.	many	TGTGCCAGCAGCTTCGCCGAGGATACGCAGTATTTT	CASSFAEDTQYF
TRBV6-1	TRBJ1-5	.	many	TGTGCCAGCACGGAGGGGTCGAGCAATCAGCCCCAGCATTTT	CASTEGSSNQPQHF
TRBV6-6	TRBJ1-1	.	many	TGTGCCAGCAGACTAGGGGGAGAGAACACTGAAGCTTTCTTT	CASRLGGENTEAFF
TRBV2	TRBJ1-5	.	many	TGTGCCAGCAGCAAAATCGGACGGAATCAGCCCCAGCATTTT	CASSKIGRNQPQHF
TRBV29-1	TRBJ1-1	.	.	TGCAGCGTCCACCACCCCGGAGGGAGGGGAGCGGAGAACACTGAAGCTTTCTTT	CSVHHPGGRGAENTEAFF
TRBV20-1	TRBJ2-7	TRBD1	few	TGCAGTGCTAGGTCGAGGACAGGGTTCCCAAACTACGAGCAGTACTTC	CSARSRTGFPNYEQYF
TRBV6-2/TRBV6-3	TRBJ2-1	.	few	TGTGCCAGCAGTTCCCCCGGGCTACTTGAGCAGTTCTTC	CASSSPGLLEQFF
TRBV5-4	TRBJ2-5	TRBD2	few	TGTGCCAGCAGCACGGGTCTGAGCGGGGTACAAGAGACCCAGTACTTC	CASSTGLSGVQETQYF
TRBV4-3	TRBJ1-6	.	.	TGCGCCAGCAGCCAAGATGGGACGGGAAATTCACCCCTCCACTTT	CASSQDGTGNSPLHF
TRBV7-9	TRBJ1-2	.	many	TGTGCCAGCAGCTCGCCCGACAGGAACTATGGCTACACCTTC	CASSSPDRNYGYTF
TRBV7-2	TRBJ2-1	TRBD2	.	TGTGCCAGCAGCCAGGGACTAGCAGGCTACAATGAGCAGTTCTTC	CASSQGLAGYNEQFF
TRBV11-2	TRBJ1-1	.	.	TGTGCCAGCAGCCATATAGCTGAAGCTTTCTTT	CASSHIAEAFF
TRBV9	TRBJ2-5	TRBD2	.	TGTGCCAGCAGCGTAGGCACTAGCGGGGGCCAAGAGACCCAGTACTTC	CASSVGTSGGQETQYF
TRBV2	TRBJ2-1	TRBD2	few	TGTGCCAGCAGCGCGACTAGCCCCCCCTACAATGAGCAGTTCTTC	CASSATSPPYNEQFF
TRBV3-1	TRBJ2-1	.	many	TGTGCCAGCAGCCAAGACACGAGAGCCTACAATGAGCAGTTCTTC	CASSQDTRAYNEQFF
TRBV6-4	TRBJ1-5	.	.	TGTGCCAGATGCTGTCTAGGGTCTAGCGGGCCCCAGCATTTT	CARCCLGSSGPQHF
TRBV20-1	TRBJ2-3	.	few	TGCAGTGCTACACTAGGGGGGAGCACAGATACGCAGTATTTT	CSATLGGSTDTQYF
TRBV6-1	TRBJ1-6	.	many	TGTGCCAGCAGTGAACGAGGACGTAATTCACCCCTCCACTTT	CASSERGRNSPLHF
TRBV11-2	TRBJ2-6	.	.	TGTGCCAGCAGCTTGAGGCTGGGGCAAAACTCTGGGGCCAACGTCCTGACTTTC	CASSLRLGQNSGANVLTF
TRBV15	TRBJ2-7	.	many	TGTGCCACCAGCAGAGAGGGTCTCTCCTACGAGCAGTACTTC	CATSREGLSYEQYF
TRBV5-1	TRBJ1-5	.	few	TGCGCCAGCAGCTTTGGGGACGGGAATCAGCCCCAGCATTTT	CASSFGDGNQPQHF
TRBV20-1	TRBJ2-7	.	few	TGCAGTGCTAGAGGTACAGCGGCGTACGAGCAGTACTTC	CSARGTAAYEQYF
TRBV7-9	TRBJ2-7	.	many	TGTGCCAGCGCAACGAGGACAGAGTACGAGCAGTACTTC	CASATRTEYEQYF
TRBV5-6	TRBJ1-1	TRBD1	few	TGTGCCAGCAGCCCTCAGGGGGCTTTCACTGAAGCTTTCTTT	CASSPQGAFTEAFF